Listed below are T cell receptor beta chains from one sample, sequenced in a study of shared clonotypes between healthy human individuals. The assay was immunoSEQ multiplex PCR, and TCRdb's table has in-frame clones only and misses some. The sample contains some 500,000 clones, about 96% of which appear only once. The sequencing sample was made of naive CD4+ T cells sorted from blood. These receptor sequences come from a woman aged 25 to 39 in good health. CDR3s include the opening cysteine and the closing phenylalanine or tryptophan. Each record gives: D gene, V gene, clone size, J gene, CDR3 DNA, CDR3 protein. A D gene is named only where the DNA matches it firmly. Rows give clone size only sometimes, using once, few, many, or a class for an expanded clone.

>-|TRBV11-2|-|TRBJ1-2
TGTGCCAGCAGCGACCCTAAGGGGTCATTAATAAACTATGGCTACACCTTC
CASSDPKGSLINYGYTF
>TRBD1|TRBV5-1|once|TRBJ2-7
TGCGCCAGCAGCTTGGTGGCAGGGGGCGCTTCGCAGTACTTC
CASSLVAGGASQYF
>-|TRBV5-1|-|TRBJ2-7
TGCGCCAGCAGCGGAGGGGGGTCCTACGAGCAGTACTTC
CASSGGGSYEQYF
>-|TRBV2|-|TRBJ1-5
TGTGCCAGCACAACTGATAGCAATCAGCCCCAGCATTTT
CASTTDSNQPQHF
>-|TRBV5-1|-|TRBJ2-5
TGCGCCAGCAGCTTAGGGCAGTCGAGGGAGACCCAGTACTTC
CASSLGQSRETQYF
>-|TRBV5-1|-|TRBJ2-7
TGCGCCAGCAGCTTGCGTCGCCAAGGCACCTACGAGCAGTACTTC
CASSLRRQGTYEQYF
>TRBD2|TRBV19|-|TRBJ2-5
TGTGCCAGTAGTATTACGAGGGAGGGGCAAGAGACCCAGTACTTC
CASSITREGQETQYF
>-|TRBV7-9|-|TRBJ2-7
TGTGCCAGCAGCCCAACCCTGGGGCTAGCGACCTCCTACGAGCAGTACTTC
CASSPTLGLATSYEQYF
>TRBD1|TRBV11-2|-|TRBJ2-5
TGTGCCAGCAGCTCACGGACAGGGCGGGGAGAGACCCAGTACTTC
CASSSRTGRGETQYF
>TRBD2|TRBV9|-|TRBJ2-3
TGTGCCAGCAGCGGGCAGAGCGGGGGACTAGCGGTGAGGAGCACAGATACGCAGTATTTT
CASSGQSGGLAVRSTDTQYF
>-|TRBV30|once|TRBJ1-1
TGTGCCTGCTCCTGGAAAGTGCTAGGAGGATCTTTCTTT
CACSWKVLGGSFF
>-|TRBV30|-|TRBJ2-2
TGTGCCTGGAGTGTATTAGTCTCCACCGGGGAGCTGTTTTTT
CAWSVLVSTGELFF
>TRBD1|TRBV7-9|-|TRBJ1-2
TGTGCCAGCAGCACCCGGACAGGGCCTCACGTCTCCTATGGCTACACCTTC
CASSTRTGPHVSYGYTF
>-|TRBV6-1|-|TRBJ1-5
TGTGCCAGCACTATGGGGGCGCGGAGCAATCAGCCCCAGCATTTT
CASTMGARSNQPQHF
>TRBD2|TRBV29-1|-|TRBJ2-1
TGCAGCGCAGGGACTAGCGGGAGGAAGAGCTCCTACAATGAGCAGTTCTTC
CSAGTSGRKSSYNEQFF
>-|TRBV28|-|TRBJ1-5
TGTGCCAGCAGACCTCCTGGCAGTCGACAGCCCCAGCATTTT
CASRPPGSRQPQHF
>-|TRBV2|-|TRBJ2-3
TGTGCCAGCAGTGAAGAGGGGCTGGGCACAGATACGCAGTATTTT
CASSEEGLGTDTQYF
>TRBD1|TRBV29-1|-|TRBJ1-2
TGCAGCGTTGCGAGGGGGCAGGTTCATGGCTACACCTTC
CSVARGQVHGYTF
>-|TRBV2|-|TRBJ1-5
TGTGCCAGCACTGGGTGGAATCAAAAGAATCAGCCCCAGCATTTT
CASTGWNQKNQPQHF
>TRBD1|TRBV2|-|TRBJ2-2
TGTGCCAGCAGTGACGACAGGGGGCCCACCGGGGAGCTGTTTTTT
CASSDDRGPTGELFF
>-|TRBV5-5|-|TRBJ2-1
TGTGCCAGCAGCCCGGGACACAATGAGCAGTTCTTC
CASSPGHNEQFF
>-|TRBV28|-|TRBJ2-3
TGTGCCAGCAGTTCGGAGCGGAGGTTCACAGATACGCAGTATTTT
CASSSERRFTDTQYF
>-|TRBV20-1|-|TRBJ2-3
TGCAGTGCTACTAGCACAGATACGCAGTATTTT
CSATSTDTQYF
>-|TRBV5-1|-|TRBJ2-3
TGCGCCAGCAGCTTCGACTTAAGGGGTAGCACAGATACGCAGTATTTT
CASSFDLRGSTDTQYF
>TRBD1|TRBV11-2|-|TRBJ1-3
TGTGCCAGCAGCTTAAGACAGGGTATAAACTCTGGAAACACCATATATTTT
CASSLRQGINSGNTIYF
>-|TRBV28|-|TRBJ2-7
TGTGCCAGCAGTCGGGGGGCGGGTCCTAGCTTC
CASSRGAGPSF
>-|TRBV6-1|-|TRBJ2-7
TGTGCCAGCAGTGAAGGAGCTTTCCTATACTACGAGCAGTACTTC
CASSEGAFLYYEQYF
>-|TRBV11-2|few|TRBJ2-7
TGTGCCAGCAGCTTAAGTGCCTACGAGCAGTACTTC
CASSLSAYEQYF
>TRBD1|TRBV28|-|TRBJ1-4
TGTGCCAGCAGTTTATGGACAGGGGGTAAACTGTTTTTT
CASSLWTGGKLFF
>-|TRBV10-1|-|TRBJ2-1
TGCGCCAGCAGTGCTAGCAGTGACAATGAGCAGTTCTTC
CASSASSDNEQFF
>-|TRBV18|-|TRBJ1-2
TGTGCCAGCTCACCAGGGTTCGCCTATGGCTACACCTTC
CASSPGFAYGYTF
>-|TRBV28|-|TRBJ2-7
TGTGCCAGCAGTCCGGGGCCTAGTATTTACGAGCAGTACTTC
CASSPGPSIYEQYF
>-|TRBV7-9|-|TRBJ2-5
TGTGCCAGCAGCTTAGGTTCTGGGGGGCTTTCGTATTCGGAGACCCAGTACTTC
CASSLGSGGLSYSETQYF
>TRBD2|TRBV5-1|-|TRBJ2-7
TGCGCCAGCAGCCAGACTAGCGGGAACTCCTACGAGCAGTACTTC
CASSQTSGNSYEQYF
>-|TRBV19|-|TRBJ1-3
TGTGCCAGTAGTCCGACCGTAGGCTCTGGAAACACCATATATTTT
CASSPTVGSGNTIYF
>TRBD2|TRBV5-8|-|TRBJ2-7
TGTGCCAGCAGCTTATGGACTAGCGGCTCCTACGAGCAGTACTTC
CASSLWTSGSYEQYF
>TRBD1|TRBV5-8|-|TRBJ2-5
TGTGCCAGCAGCTCGCCCGGGACAGGGAGTCAAGAGACCCAGTACTTC
CASSSPGTGSQETQYF
>-|TRBV28|-|TRBJ1-5
TGTGCCAGTTACAATCAGCCCCAGCATTTT
CASYNQPQHF
>TRBD2|TRBV19|-|TRBJ2-7
TGTGCCAGTAATTCTGCGGGGGTGGGCCCCTACGAGCAGTACTTC
CASNSAGVGPYEQYF
>-|TRBV2|-|TRBJ1-3
TGTGCCAGCAGTGAACTTCCAGGGGTGATCTCTGGAAACACCATATATTTT
CASSELPGVISGNTIYF
>-|TRBV29-1|once|TRBJ2-6
TGCAGCGTTACAGGGATTGGGAGCTCTGGGGCCAACGTCCTGACTTTC
CSVTGIGSSGANVLTF
>TRBD1|TRBV5-1|-|TRBJ2-3
TGCGCCAGCAGCTTGGCCGACAGGGGCACAGATACGCAGTATTTT
CASSLADRGTDTQYF